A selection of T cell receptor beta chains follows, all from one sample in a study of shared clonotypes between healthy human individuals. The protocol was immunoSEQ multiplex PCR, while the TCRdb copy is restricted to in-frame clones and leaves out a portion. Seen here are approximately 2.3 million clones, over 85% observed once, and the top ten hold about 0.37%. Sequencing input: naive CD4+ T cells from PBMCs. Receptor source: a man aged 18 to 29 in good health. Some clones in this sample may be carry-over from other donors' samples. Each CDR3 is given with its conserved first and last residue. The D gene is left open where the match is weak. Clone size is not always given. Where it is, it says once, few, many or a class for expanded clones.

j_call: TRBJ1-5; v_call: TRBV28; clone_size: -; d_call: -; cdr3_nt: TGTGCCAGCAGTTCCAACCCGAGAAACTTCAATCAGCCCCAGCATTTT; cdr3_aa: CASSSNPRNFNQPQHF
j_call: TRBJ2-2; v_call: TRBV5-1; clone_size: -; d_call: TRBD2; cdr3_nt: TGCGCCAGCAGCTTGGGGCTAGCGGATACGAACACCGGGGAGCTGTTTTTT; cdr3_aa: CASSLGLADTNTGELFF
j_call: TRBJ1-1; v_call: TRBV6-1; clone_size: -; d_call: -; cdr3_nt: TGTGCCAGCATTCAGGGAATAGACACTGAAGCTTTCTTT; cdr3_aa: CASIQGIDTEAFF
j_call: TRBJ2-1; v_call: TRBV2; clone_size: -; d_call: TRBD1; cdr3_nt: TGTGCCAGCAGCACGGGACAGCAGTCCCCTTCGCAGTTCTTC; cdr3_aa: CASSTGQQSPSQFF
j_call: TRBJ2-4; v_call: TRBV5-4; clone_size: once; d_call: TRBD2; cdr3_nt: TGTGCCAGCTCTCAGGCGGCGGGAGCTAAAAACATTCAGTACTTC; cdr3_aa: CASSQAAGAKNIQYF
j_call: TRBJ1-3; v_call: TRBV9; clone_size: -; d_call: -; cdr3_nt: TGTGCCAGCAGCGCGCGGTGGGGCGTCTCTGGAAACACCATATATTTT; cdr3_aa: CASSARWGVSGNTIYF
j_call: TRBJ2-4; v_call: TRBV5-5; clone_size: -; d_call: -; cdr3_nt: TGTGCCAGCGAAAACCGAACAAGGGCGGGACACATAGCCAAAAACATTCAGTACTTC; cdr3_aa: CASENRTRAGHIAKNIQYF
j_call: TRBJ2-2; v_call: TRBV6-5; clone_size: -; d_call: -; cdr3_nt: TGTGCCAGCAGTCCATCCGGGACAAGGGCCGGGGAGCTGTTTTTT; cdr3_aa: CASSPSGTRAGELFF
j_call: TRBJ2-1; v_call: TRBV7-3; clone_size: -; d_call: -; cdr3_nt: TGTGCCAGCAGCTTAAGGAGCGGACTTATCTACAATGAGCAGTTCTTC; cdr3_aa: CASSLRSGLIYNEQFF
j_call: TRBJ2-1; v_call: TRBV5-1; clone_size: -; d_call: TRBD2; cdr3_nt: TGCGCCAGCAGTCGGGGGGTAGCCGCCCGCAATGAGCAGTTCTTC; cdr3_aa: CASSRGVAARNEQFF
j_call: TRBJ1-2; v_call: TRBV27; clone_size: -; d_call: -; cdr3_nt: TGTGCCAGCACTACGGCAGGGGTATTTCATGGCTACACCTTC; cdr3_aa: CASTTAGVFHGYTF
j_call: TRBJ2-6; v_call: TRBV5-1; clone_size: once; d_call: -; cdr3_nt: TGCGCCAGCAGCTTGACTGTGGGGACGTCTGGGGCCAACGTCCTGACTTTC; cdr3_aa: CASSLTVGTSGANVLTF
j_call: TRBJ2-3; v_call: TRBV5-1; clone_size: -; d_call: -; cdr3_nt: TGCGCCAGCAGCCGGGGGACTTCCACAGATACGCAGTATTTT; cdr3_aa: CASSRGTSTDTQYF
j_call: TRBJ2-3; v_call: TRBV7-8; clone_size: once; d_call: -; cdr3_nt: TGTGCCAGCAGCTTAAGGGACAACACACATACGCAGTATTTT; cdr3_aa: CASSLRDNTHTQYF
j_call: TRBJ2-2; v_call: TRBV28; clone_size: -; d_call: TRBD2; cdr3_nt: TGTGCCAGCAGTTTTAGCGGACTAGCGAACACCGGGGAGCTGTTTTTT; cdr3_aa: CASSFSGLANTGELFF
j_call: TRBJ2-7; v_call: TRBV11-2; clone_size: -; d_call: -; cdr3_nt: TGTGCCAGCAGCTCAATCCGTACTCCCTACGAGCAGTACTTC; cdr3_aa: CASSSIRTPYEQYF
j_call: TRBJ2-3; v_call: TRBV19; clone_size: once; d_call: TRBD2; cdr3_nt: TGTGCCAGTAGTATAGATGGTCTAGCGGGAGGGCCCTTCTCCACAGATACGCAGTATTTT; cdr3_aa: CASSIDGLAGGPFSTDTQYF
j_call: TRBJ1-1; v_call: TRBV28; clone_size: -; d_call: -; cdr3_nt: TGTGCCAGCACCCCCTCCCGGGCCAAAATGGCTTTCTTT; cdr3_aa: CASTPSRAKMAFF
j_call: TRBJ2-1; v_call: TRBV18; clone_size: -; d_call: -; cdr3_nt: TGTGCCAGCTCACGGTCGCGATTTAGCCTGGGGGATGAGCAGTTCTTC; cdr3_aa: CASSRSRFSLGDEQFF
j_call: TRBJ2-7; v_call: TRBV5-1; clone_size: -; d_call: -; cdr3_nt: TGCGCCAGCAGCTGGGGGGACGGCTGGCGGTACGAGCAGTACTTC; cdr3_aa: CASSWGDGWRYEQYF
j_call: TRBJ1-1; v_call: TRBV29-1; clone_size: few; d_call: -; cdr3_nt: TGCAGCGTCCCGGACGGGAACACTGAAGCTTTCTTT; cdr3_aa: CSVPDGNTEAFF
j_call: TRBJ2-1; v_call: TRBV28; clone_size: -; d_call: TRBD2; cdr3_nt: TGTGCCAGCACCCCCCCCGCTAGCGGGGGGACCAATGAGCAGTTCTTC; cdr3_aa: CASTPPASGGTNEQFF
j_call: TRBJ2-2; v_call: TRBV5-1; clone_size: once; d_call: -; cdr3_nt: TGCGCCAGCAGCTATGACCCATCGAGTACCGGGGAGCTGTTTTTT; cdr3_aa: CASSYDPSSTGELFF
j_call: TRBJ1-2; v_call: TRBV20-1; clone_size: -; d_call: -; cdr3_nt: TGCAGTGCTAGTCCTAACTATGGCTACACCTTC; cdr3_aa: CSASPNYGYTF
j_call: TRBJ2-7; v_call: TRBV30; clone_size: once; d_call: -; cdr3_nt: TGTGCCTGGGATAAAAGGGAGCTTTACGAGCAGTACTTC; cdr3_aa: CAWDKRELYEQYF
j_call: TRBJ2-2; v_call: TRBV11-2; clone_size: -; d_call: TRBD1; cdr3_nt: TGTGCCAGCACCGTGGGACAGGGCTGGAACACCGGGGAGCTGTTTTTT; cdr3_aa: CASTVGQGWNTGELFF
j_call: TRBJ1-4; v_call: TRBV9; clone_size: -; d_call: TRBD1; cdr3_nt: TGTGCCAGCAGCGTAGGCGTCGTGGACAGGTGCCGCAAAAAACTGTTTTTT; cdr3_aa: CASSVGVVDRCRKKLFF
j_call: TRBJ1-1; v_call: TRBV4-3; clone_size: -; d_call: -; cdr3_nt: TGCGCCAGCAGCCAAGATCCACATGGGATCCGACATTCCATGAACACTGAAGCTTTCTTT; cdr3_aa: CASSQDPHGIRHSMNTEAFF
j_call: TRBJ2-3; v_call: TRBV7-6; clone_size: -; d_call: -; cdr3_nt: TGTGCCAGCAGCCCCACCTCAGGGGCGGGAGATACGCAGTATTTT; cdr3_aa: CASSPTSGAGDTQYF
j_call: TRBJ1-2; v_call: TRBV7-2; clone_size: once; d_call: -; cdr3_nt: TGTGCCAGCAGCTTAGTCTGGCAGCCGTATGGCTACACCTTC; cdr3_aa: CASSLVWQPYGYTF
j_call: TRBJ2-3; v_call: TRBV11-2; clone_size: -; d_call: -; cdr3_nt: TGTGCCAGCAGCTTAGGCTGGCAGACAGATACGCAGTATTTT; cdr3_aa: CASSLGWQTDTQYF
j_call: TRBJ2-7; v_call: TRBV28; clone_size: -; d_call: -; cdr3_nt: TGTGCCAGCAGTTTGGGGAGGTTCGAGCAGTACTTC; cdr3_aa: CASSLGRFEQYF
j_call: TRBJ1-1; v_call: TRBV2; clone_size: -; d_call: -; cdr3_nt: TGTGCCAGCAGTAATACCCCTTGGACTGAGAACACTGAAGCTTTCTTT; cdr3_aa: CASSNTPWTENTEAFF
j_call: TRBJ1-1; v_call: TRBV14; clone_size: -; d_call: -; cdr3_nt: TGTGCCAGCAGCCACCGCTCGTGGGTGAACACTGAAGCTTTCTTT; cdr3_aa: CASSHRSWVNTEAFF
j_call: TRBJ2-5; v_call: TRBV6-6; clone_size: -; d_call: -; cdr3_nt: TGTGCCAGCAGTTCCGGTGGGGGCGGTCTCAAGACCCAGTACTTC; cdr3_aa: CASSSGGGGLKTQYF
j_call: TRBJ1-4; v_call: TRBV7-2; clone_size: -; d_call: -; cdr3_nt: TGTGCCAGCAGCTTATCGCAGGGGAACGAAAAACTGTTTTTT; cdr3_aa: CASSLSQGNEKLFF
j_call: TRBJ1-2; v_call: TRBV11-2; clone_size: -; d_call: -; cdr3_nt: TGTGCCAGCAGCCCGCGGCCCGAAAGCAACTATGGCTACACCTTC; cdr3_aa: CASSPRPESNYGYTF
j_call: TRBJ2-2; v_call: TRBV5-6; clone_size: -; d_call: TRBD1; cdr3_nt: TGTGCCAGCCGACCCGATTTAAGACAGGGATCGAACACCGGGGAGCTGTTTTTT; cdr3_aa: CASRPDLRQGSNTGELFF
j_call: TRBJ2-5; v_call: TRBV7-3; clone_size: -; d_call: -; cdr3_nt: TGTGCCAGCAGCTTAGGTCGCCTAGGTGCGGTAGAGACCCAGTACTTC; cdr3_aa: CASSLGRLGAVETQYF
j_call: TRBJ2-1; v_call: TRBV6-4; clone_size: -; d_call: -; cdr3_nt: TGTGCCAGCAGAAACCAGGGGCACAATGAGCAGTTCTTC; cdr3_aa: CASRNQGHNEQFF
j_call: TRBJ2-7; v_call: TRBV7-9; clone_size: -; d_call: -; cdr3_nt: TGTGCCAGCAGCTTAGGGCCTCGTCTCGAGCAGTACTTC; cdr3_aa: CASSLGPRLEQYF
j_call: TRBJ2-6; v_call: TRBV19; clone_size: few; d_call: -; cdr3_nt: TGTGCCAGTAGTGGGAGCTCTGGGGCCAACGTCCTGACTTTC; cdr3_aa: CASSGSSGANVLTF
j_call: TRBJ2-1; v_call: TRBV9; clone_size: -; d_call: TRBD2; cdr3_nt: TGTGCCAGCAGCCCGACTAGCGCAGGACGTGGGGGTGAGCAGTTCTTC; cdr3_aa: CASSPTSAGRGGEQFF
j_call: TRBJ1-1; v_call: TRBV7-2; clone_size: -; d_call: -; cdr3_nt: TGTGCCAGCAGCTTTAGCTTGGGGGACACTGAAGCTTTCTTT; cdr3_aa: CASSFSLGDTEAFF
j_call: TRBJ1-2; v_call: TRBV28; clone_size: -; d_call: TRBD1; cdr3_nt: TGTGCCAGCCGACTTCAGGGGGCTGGTCGCTATGGCTACACCTTC; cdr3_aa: CASRLQGAGRYGYTF
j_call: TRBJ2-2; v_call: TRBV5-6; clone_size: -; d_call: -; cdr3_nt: TGTGCCAGCAGCTTGCAAACTAGGGACACCGGGGAGCTGTTTTTT; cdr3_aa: CASSLQTRDTGELFF